This T cell receptor (beta chain) stems from a study of control samples from healthy donors and cancer patients. J gave up 1 base and V 4 bases, and 15 bases lay outside the gene matches. The CDR3 sequence is 20 residues long. Germline V CDR1 and CDR2: LNHNV, YYDKDF (reference sequence). Profiling relied on immunoSEQ multiplex PCR, and the TCRdb table lists in-frame clones only, not all of them. The sample consists of around 78,000 clones, 94% of them appearing once. This clone was seen once. The sequence derives from a woman aged 18-29 years in good health. Material: blood. This chain uses TRBV15 with TRBJ1-4; 10 bases agree with TRBD1. The CDR3 bases are TGTGCCACCAGCAAAAGACAGGGGGCGGCCCGTGGCGGAACTAATGAAAAACTGTTTTTT. Amino acid sequence: CATSKRQGAARGGTNEKLFF. Full variable domain (missing parts from reference TRBV15 and TRBJ1-4): DAMVIQNPRYQVTQFGKPVTLSCSQTLNHNVMYWYQQKSSQAPKLLFHYYDKDFNNEADTPDNFQSRRPNTSFCFLDIRSPGLGDTAMYLCATSKRQGAARGGTNEKLFFGSGTQLSVL.